The 18 T cell receptor beta chains presented below share a single source sample, sequenced in a study of human T cells and chemical hapten exposure. TCRdb re-called the RACE reads through MiXCR, storing one row per CDR3 protein. There are 270,000 or so distinct CDR3 sequences in the sample; roughly 7.4% occur only once, and 0.9% to 1.5% lies in the top ten. Indicated time point: pre-sensitization, week 0. Indicated treatment: therapeutic diphenylcyclopropenone sensitization with weekly scalp DPC. The sequencing here drew on whole blood, taken in connection with sensitization to the hapten diphenylcyclopropenone (DPC). These receptors originate from a young man with alopecia areata. Some clones in this sample may be carry-over from other donors' samples.

This clonotype has only a few counts. V is TRBV5-4 and J is TRBJ2-7; TRBD1 matches at 7 bases. This CDR3 is built from 14 residues. CDR1 and CDR2 from the germline V gene are SGHNT and YYREEE (reference sequence). J lost 2 bases, V lost 5 bases, and 7 bases had no gene match. The DNA of the CDR3 is TGTGCCAGCAGTAAGAGTACAGGGGCCTACGAGCAGTACGTC. Translated: CASSKSTGAYEQYV.

This clonotype was found a few times. The gene calls are TRBV9 and TRBJ2-1; 8 bases align to TRBD1. CDR1 is SGDLS, CDR2 YYNGEE, per germline. The CDR3 has 14 residues. Losses at the gene ends were 0 bases for V and 7 bases for J; bases not matched to a gene: 3. DNA of the CDR3: TGTGCCAGCAGCGTAGGACAGGGGAGGAATGAGCAGTTCTTC. This codes for CASSVGQGRNEQFF.

The table lists this clonotype with a few counts. As DNA, the CDR3 is TGTGCCAGCAGCCCGACAGTTTCCTACGAGCAGTACTTC. Amino acids: CASSPTVSYEQYF. The chain joins TRBV5-5 to TRBJ2-7, with D perhaps matching TRBD1 (5 bases). Germline CDR1 reads SGHKS; CDR2 reads YYEKEE (reference sequence). Trimming removed 4 bases at V and 1 base at J, with 9 bases between. The CDR3 has 13 residues.

In this sample, this clonotype turned up many times. The V and J genes are TRBV4-1 and TRBJ2-7, with D uncertain. CDR1 and CDR2 from the germline V gene are MGHRA and YSYEKL. This CDR3 is 15 amino acids long. The V and J ends lost 0 bases and 0 bases respectively, with 9 bases between them. CDR3 loop: CASSQEGRSSYEQYF. As DNA, the CDR3 is TGCGCCAGCAGCCAAGAAGGCCGAAGCTCCTACGAGCAGTACTTC.

J is TRBJ2-1 and V is TRBV4-1, with 15 bases identical to TRBD2. The V and J ends lost 4 bases and 1 base, in that order; junction bases with no gene match: 5. The CDR3 extends over 18 amino acids. Germline-derived CDR1 and CDR2 are MGHRA and YSYEKL. CDR3: CASSRGLAGGISYNEQFF. CDR3 nucleotide sequence: TGCGCCAGCAGCCGGGGACTAGCGGGGGGTATTTCCTACAATGAGCAGTTCTTC.

A few counts support this clonotype. The chain couples TRBV28 to TRBJ2-7, with 9 bases fitting TRBD1. This CDR3 is 16 amino acids long. CDR1 and CDR2 from the germline V gene are MDHEN and SYDVKM. J gave up 0 bases and V 5 bases, and 8 bases lay outside the gene matches. CDR3 bases: TGTGCCAGCAGTAAACCCGGGACAGGGTTCTCCTACGAGCAGTACTTC. It translates to CASSKPGTGFSYEQYF.

The rearrangement joins TRBV28 to TRBJ2-7, with TRBD2 matching over 7 bases. The V segment lost 7 bases and the J segment 0 bases; nucleotides outside the gene matches: 9. Per the germline V gene, CDR1 is MDHEN and CDR2 is SYDVKM. CDR3 size: 15 residues. CDR3 residues: CASNRLGGTSYEQYF. CDR3 DNA sequence: TGTGCCAGCAACCGGCTGGGGGGGACCTCCTACGAGCAGTACTTC.

The chain combines TRBV7-2 with TRBJ2-3; weak D call: TRBD2 (6 bases). The germline gives CDR1 SGHTA, CDR2 FQGNSA. This CDR3 spans 15 amino acids. V dropped 3 bases and J dropped 0 bases, with 10 bases sitting between them. The CDR3 here is CASSFGGLSTDTQYF. CDR3 nucleotide sequence: TGTGCCAGCAGCTTCGGGGGTTTGAGCACAGATACGCAGTATTTT.

J is TRBJ1-5 and V is TRBV3-1; D may be TRBD1 (5 bases). The V and J ends lost 4 bases and 1 base respectively, with 14 bases between them. CDR1 is LGHDT and CDR2 is YNNKEL in the germline V gene (reference sequence). The CDR3 covers 16 residues. The CDR3 DNA sequence: TGTGCCAGCAGCCGCGGGACTTTGGGGAGCAATCAGCCCCAGCATTTT. Protein: CASSRGTLGSNQPQHF.

This clonotype was seen more than once but under ten times. The chain carries TRBV4-3 and TRBJ2-3; TRBD1 matches 7 bases. The CDR3 is 14 residues long. The germline V gene has CDR1 LGHNA and CDR2 YSLEER. The V gene end was trimmed by 1 base and the J gene end by 4 bases; junction bases not matched to a gene: 2. The CDR3 spells CASSQGRGSDTQYF. CDR3 in DNA: TGCGCCAGCAGCCAAGGCAGGGGGTCAGATACGCAGTATTTT.

This clonotype was picked up many times. The chain uses TRBV7-2 and TRBJ1-1; D unresolved. Trimming removed 6 bases at V and 1 base at J, with 9 bases between. The germline gives CDR1 SGHTA, CDR2 FQGNSA. The CDR3 spans 13 residues. CDR3 sequence reads: CASSLQRNTEAFF. CDR3 nucleotides: TGTGCCAGCAGTTTACAGAGGAACACTGAAGCTTTCTTT. Variable domain in full (rest from reference TRBV7-2 and TRBJ1-1): GAGVSQSPSNKVTEKGKDVELRCDPISGHTALYWYRQSLGQGLEFLIYFQGNSAPDKSGLPSDRFSAERTGGSVSTLTIQRTQQEDSAVYLCASSLQRNTEAFFGQGTRLTVV.

This clonotype showed up just a few times. The genes are TRBV7-3 and TRBJ2-3, with TRBD1 matching over 10 bases. Germline lookup yields CDR1 SGHTA and CDR2 FQGTGA. This CDR3 is built from 18 residues. V was clipped by 0 bases and J by 2 bases; unmatched bases: 8. CDR3 nucleotide sequence: TGTGCCAGCAGCTTAACGTTAAAGGGGACAGGGGTCACAGATACGCAGTATTTT. Translating it yields CASSLTLKGTGVTDTQYF.

This clonotype was recorded at least ten times. The V gene is TRBV4-3, the J gene TRBJ2-2, with 7 bases fitting TRBD2. Trimming removed 4 bases from V and 2 bases from J; junction bases left unmatched: 4. CDR1 is LGHNA and CDR2 is YSLEER in the germline V gene. The CDR3 contains 15 residues. Written as DNA, the CDR3 is TGCGCCAGCAGCCCGAGCGGGGTCAACACCGGGGAGCTGTTTTTT. Amino acids: CASSPSGVNTGELFF.

In its sample, this clonotype was seen many times. The chain has TRBV5-6 and TRBJ1-5; no definite D call. Germline CDR1 and CDR2: SGHDT and YYEEEE. Trimming cost V 1 base and J 6 bases, with 8 bases left between them. The CDR3 covers 13 residues. For the CDR3, the DNA is TGTGCCAGCAGCTTGAGTGCGGCTCAGCCCCAGCATTTT. This gives the protein CASSLSAAQPQHF.

This chain links TRBV4-1 with TRBJ1-2; D call uncertain. Germline loops: CDR1 MGHRA, CDR2 YSYEKL. The CDR3 length is 15 residues. Trimming shortened V by 6 bases and J by 0 bases, and 14 bases separated the two germline ends. In DNA form, the CDR3 reads TGCGCCAGCAGATTAAGACACGAATCTAACTATGGCTACACCTTC. Its protein product is CASRLRHESNYGYTF.

This clonotype was observed many times. V and J are TRBV29-1 and TRBJ1-4; TRBD1 aligns across 8 bases. This CDR3 region has 13 residues. CDR1 and CDR2 from the germline V gene are SQVTM and ANQGSEA. The J segment lost 6 bases and the V segment lost 7 bases, leaving 7 bases of the junction unmatched. The chain's CDR3 is CSGTSGGYEKLFF. DNA of the CDR3: TGCAGCGGAACCTCAGGGGGCTATGAAAAACTGTTTTTT.

This chain joins TRBV4-3 and TRBJ2-1; tentative D call: TRBD2 (6 bases). The CDR3 spans 18 residues. Trimming shortened V by 3 bases and J by 0 bases, and 18 bases separated the two germline ends. Germline V gene sequence: CDR1 LGHNA, CDR2 YSLEER. The CDR3 here is CASSQTAPGRSSYNEQFF. The DNA for the CDR3 is TGCGCCAGCAGCCAGACCGCCCCAGGGAGGAGCTCCTACAATGAGCAGTTCTTC.

This rearrangement joins TRBV11-2 to TRBJ2-3, with TRBD1 as a possible D gene (6 bases). The CDR3 totals 15 residues. The germline V and J ends were trimmed by 0 bases and 3 bases, with 10 bases remaining between them. Germline V gene data show CDR1 as SGHAT and CDR2 as FQNNGV. The CDR3 is CASSLEPGETDTQYF. In DNA form, the CDR3 reads TGTGCCAGCAGCTTAGAACCAGGGGAGACAGATACGCAGTATTTT.